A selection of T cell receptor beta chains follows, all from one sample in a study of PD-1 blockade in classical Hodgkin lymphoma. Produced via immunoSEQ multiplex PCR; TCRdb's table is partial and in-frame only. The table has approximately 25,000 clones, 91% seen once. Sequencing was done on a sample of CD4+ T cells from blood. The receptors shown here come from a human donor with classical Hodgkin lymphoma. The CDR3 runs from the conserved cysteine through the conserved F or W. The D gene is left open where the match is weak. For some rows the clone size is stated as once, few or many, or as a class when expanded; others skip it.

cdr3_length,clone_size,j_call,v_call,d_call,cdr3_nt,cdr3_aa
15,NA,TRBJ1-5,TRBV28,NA,TGTGCCAGCAGTTTATCAGCGGATAGCAATCAGCCCCAGCATTTT,CASSLSADSNQPQHF
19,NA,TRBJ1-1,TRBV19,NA,TGTGCCAGTAGTATCTCTCCGCAGCGACAAAAAACCATGAACACTGAAGCTTTCTTT,CASSISPQRQKTMNTEAFF
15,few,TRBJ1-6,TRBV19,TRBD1,TGTGCCAGTAGTGAGACCGGGACAGGGTCTCGGTCCCTCCACTTT,CASSETGTGSRSLHF
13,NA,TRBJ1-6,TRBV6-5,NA,TGTGCCAGCAGTTACACCGGGACGCCGGCCCTCCACTTT,CASSYTGTPALHF
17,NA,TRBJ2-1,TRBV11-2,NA,TGTGCCAGCAGCTCGGTACGGGATTCCCCTCGACGGGGTGAGCAGTTCTTC,CASSSVRDSPRRGEQFF
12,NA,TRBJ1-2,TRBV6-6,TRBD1,TGTGCCAGCAGAGACAGGGGGCTTGGCTACACCTTC,CASRDRGLGYTF
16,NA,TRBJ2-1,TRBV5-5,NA,TGTGCCAGCAGCCCGGAACCGGGGCAGGTTTACAATGAGCAGTTCTTC,CASSPEPGQVYNEQFF
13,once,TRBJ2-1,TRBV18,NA,TGTGCCAGCTCACCAGTTGGTCCCCATGAGCAGTTCTTC,CASSPVGPHEQFF
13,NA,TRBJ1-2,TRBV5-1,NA,TGCGCCAGCAGAGAGGGGTTTAACTATGGCTACACCTTC,CASREGFNYGYTF
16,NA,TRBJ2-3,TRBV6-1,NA,TGTGCCAGCAGTGAAACAGGCGGAGGCGGCACAGATACGCAGTATTTT,CASSETGGGGTDTQYF
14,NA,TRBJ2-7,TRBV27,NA,TGTGCCAGCAGTTTACGGCAGCAATCCTACGAGCAGTACTTC,CASSLRQQSYEQYF
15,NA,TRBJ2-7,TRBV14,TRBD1,TGTGCCAGCAGTTCGACAGGGGCCCACCCCTACGAGCAGTACTTC,CASSSTGAHPYEQYF
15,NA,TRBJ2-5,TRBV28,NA,TGTGCCAGCAGTTTCGGGGGGCGCTGGCAAGAGACCCAGTACTTC,CASSFGGRWQETQYF
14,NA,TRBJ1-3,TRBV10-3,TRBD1,TGTGCCATCAGTGCTGACAGGGGGGGAAACACCATATATTTT,CAISADRGGNTIYF
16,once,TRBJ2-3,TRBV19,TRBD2,TGTGCCAGTACCCAGGTGAGGACTAGCGGCCCGGATACGCAGTATTTT,CASTQVRTSGPDTQYF
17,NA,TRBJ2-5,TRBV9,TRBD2,TGTGCCAGCAGCGTCGGGACTAGCGGGGGGCCGCAAGAGACCCAGTACTTC,CASSVGTSGGPQETQYF
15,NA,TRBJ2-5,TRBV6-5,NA,TGTGCCAGCAGTTACGGAGGAGGGGGGCGGGAGACCCAGTACTTC,CASSYGGGGRETQYF
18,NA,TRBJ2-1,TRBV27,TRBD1,TGTGCCAGCGCGCCTCAGACAGGGGGCGATAAACCCTACAATGAGCAGTTCTTC,CASAPQTGGDKPYNEQFF
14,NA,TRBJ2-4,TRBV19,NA,TGTGCCAGTAGTACCAACAGGGAGGTCAAGGTTCAGTACTTC,CASSTNREVKVQYF
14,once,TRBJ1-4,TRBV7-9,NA,TGTGCCAGCAGCCCGGGAGCAACTAATGAAAAACTGTTTTTT,CASSPGATNEKLFF
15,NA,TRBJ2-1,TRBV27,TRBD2,TGTGCCAGCAGGCTCGGGGGGGGCGCCTACAATGAGCAGTTCTTC,CASRLGGGAYNEQFF
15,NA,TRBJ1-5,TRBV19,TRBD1,TGTGCCAGTAGAATGGCAGGGGGCGGCAATCAGCCCCAGCATTTT,CASRMAGGGNQPQHF
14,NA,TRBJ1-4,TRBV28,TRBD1,TGTGCCAGCCGACCAGGGGGAAGGCGTGAAAAACTGTTTTTT,CASRPGGRREKLFF
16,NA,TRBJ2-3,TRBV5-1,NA,TGCGCCAGCAGCCTCGACTCCTTCCCTAGCACAGATACGCAGTATTTT,CASSLDSFPSTDTQYF
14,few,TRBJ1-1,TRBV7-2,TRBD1,TGTGCCAGCAGCTGGGACAGGGGGTCGACTGAAGCTTTCTTT,CASSWDRGSTEAFF
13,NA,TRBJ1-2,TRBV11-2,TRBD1,TGTGCCAGCAGCCCTACAGGGGAGGGTGGCTACACCTTC,CASSPTGEGGYTF
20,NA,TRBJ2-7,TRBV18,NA,TGTGCCAGCTCACCAACGTGGGTCGGGGAAGGACGGACGAACATTGGGGAGCAGTACTTC,CASSPTWVGEGRTNIGEQYF
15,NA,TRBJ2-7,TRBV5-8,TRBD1,TGTGCCAGCAGCCGGGGGGACAGGGTGCCCTACGAGCAGTACTTC,CASSRGDRVPYEQYF
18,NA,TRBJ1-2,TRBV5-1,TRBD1,TGCGCCAGCAGCCGTCGACCGGGACAGGCCCGCCGAACCTATGGCTACACCTTC,CASSRRPGQARRTYGYTF
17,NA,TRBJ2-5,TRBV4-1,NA,TGCGCCAGCAGCCAAGGACTGAACCCGGGTGACCAAGAGACCCAGTACTTC,CASSQGLNPGDQETQYF
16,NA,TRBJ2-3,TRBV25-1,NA,TGTGCCAGCCTGGAGGGGGCGGGACCCTCCTTAGGTACGCAGTATTTT,CASLEGAGPSLGTQYF
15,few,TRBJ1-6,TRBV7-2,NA,TGTGCCAGCAGCTTAGAGGCTCAGGGACGTCGGCCCCTCCACTTT,CASSLEAQGRRPLHF
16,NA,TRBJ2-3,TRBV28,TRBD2,TGTGCCAGCAGTACAAGGACTAGCGGCGGAACAGATACGCAGTATTTT,CASSTRTSGGTDTQYF
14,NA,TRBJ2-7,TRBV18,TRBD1,TGTGCCAGCTCACCACCGATCCCAGGGGGCCAGCAGTACTTC,CASSPPIPGGQQYF
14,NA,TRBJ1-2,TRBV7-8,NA,TGTGCCAGCAGCTTCACGATGGCTAACTATGGCTACACCTTC,CASSFTMANYGYTF
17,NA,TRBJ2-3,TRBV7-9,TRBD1,TGTGCCAGCAGCTTATTTTTGGGACAGGGCGGGACAGATACGCAGTATTTT,CASSLFLGQGGTDTQYF
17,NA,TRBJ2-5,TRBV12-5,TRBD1,TGTGCTAGTGGTTTGGCCCTACAAGGGACAGTACAAGAGACCCAGTACTTC,CASGLALQGTVQETQYF
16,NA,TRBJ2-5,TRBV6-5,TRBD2,TGTGCCAGCAGTTACTCCCCGGGACTAGCGTCCGAGACCCAGTACTTC,CASSYSPGLASETQYF
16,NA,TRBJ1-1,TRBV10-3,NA,TGTGCCATCAGTGAGTCGAGGCCGGGGAGGAACACTGAAGCTTTCTTT,CAISESRPGRNTEAFF
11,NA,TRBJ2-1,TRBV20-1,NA,TGCAGTGCTAGAAGCCCCCTGTTCCAGTTCTTC,CSARSPLFQFF
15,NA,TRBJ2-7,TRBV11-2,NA,TGTGCCAGCAGCTTATACTGGCCCGGGGGCTACGAGCAGTACTTC,CASSLYWPGGYEQYF
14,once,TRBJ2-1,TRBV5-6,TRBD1,TGTGCCAGCAGCTTGACAGGGGGCATCAATGAGCAGTTCTTC,CASSLTGGINEQFF
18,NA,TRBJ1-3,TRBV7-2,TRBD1,TGTGCCAGCAGTCGGAGGGGACAGGGGAGAATCTCTGGAAACACCATATATTTT,CASSRRGQGRISGNTIYF
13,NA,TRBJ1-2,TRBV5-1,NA,TGCGCCAGCAGCTTGGATTCCCCAGATGGCTACACCTTC,CASSLDSPDGYTF
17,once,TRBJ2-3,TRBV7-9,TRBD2,TGTGCCAGCAGCTTCCCCCAAACTAGCGGTTGGACAGATACGCAGTATTTT,CASSFPQTSGWTDTQYF
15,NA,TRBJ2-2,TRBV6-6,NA,TGTGCCAGCAGTTCGGGGCCTCCGAACACCGGGGAGCTGTTTTTT,CASSSGPPNTGELFF
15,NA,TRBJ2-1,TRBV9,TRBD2,TGTGCCAGCACTACTCTCCCGGGACTAGCCAATGAGCAGTTCTTC,CASTTLPGLANEQFF
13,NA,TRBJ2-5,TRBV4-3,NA,TGCGCCAGCAGCCAAGGCAGAGGGGAGACCCAGTACTTC,CASSQGRGETQYF
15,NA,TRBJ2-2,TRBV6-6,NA,TGTGCCAGCGACCAAATTGGGGGAGGTACCGGGGAGCTGTTTTTT,CASDQIGGGTGELFF
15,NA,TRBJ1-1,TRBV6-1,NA,TGTGCCAGCAAGTGGTATGGGGACATGAACACTGAAGCTTTCTTT,CASKWYGDMNTEAFF
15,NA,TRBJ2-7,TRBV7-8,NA,TGTGCCAGCACCAGCGTTGGGTTACACTCCTACGAGCAGTACTTC,CASTSVGLHSYEQYF
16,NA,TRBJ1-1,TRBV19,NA,TGTGCCAGTAGCTCCTCTTGGGGACGGTTGAACACTGAAGCTTTCTTT,CASSSSWGRLNTEAFF
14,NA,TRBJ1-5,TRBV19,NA,TGTGCCAGTGGGGGCAGTCTGGGTGTAGAACCCCAGCATTTT,CASGGSLGVEPQHF
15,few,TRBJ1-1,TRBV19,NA,TGTGCCAGTAGTCCATCGGGAACGGACCAACCTCAAGCTTTCTTT,CASSPSGTDQPQAFF
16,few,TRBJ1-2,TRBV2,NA,TGTGCCAGCCTCTGGGGAGGGAACGGACTGAACTATGGCTACACCTTC,CASLWGGNGLNYGYTF
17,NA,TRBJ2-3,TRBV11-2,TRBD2,TGTGCCAGCAGCACCCAGGGACTAGCGATTTACACAGATACGCAGTATTTT,CASSTQGLAIYTDTQYF
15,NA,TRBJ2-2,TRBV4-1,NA,TGCGCCAGCAGCCAAGAACAGGGAATAATCGGGGAGCTGTTTTTT,CASSQEQGIIGELFF
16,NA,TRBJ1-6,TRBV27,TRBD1,TGTGCCAGCAGTTTCTTAACAGGGGAGAAAAGGTCACCCCTCCACTTT,CASSFLTGEKRSPLHF
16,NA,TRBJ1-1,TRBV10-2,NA,TGCGCCAGCAGTGGGGGGGACTTTTACATGAACACTGAAGCTTTCTTT,CASSGGDFYMNTEAFF